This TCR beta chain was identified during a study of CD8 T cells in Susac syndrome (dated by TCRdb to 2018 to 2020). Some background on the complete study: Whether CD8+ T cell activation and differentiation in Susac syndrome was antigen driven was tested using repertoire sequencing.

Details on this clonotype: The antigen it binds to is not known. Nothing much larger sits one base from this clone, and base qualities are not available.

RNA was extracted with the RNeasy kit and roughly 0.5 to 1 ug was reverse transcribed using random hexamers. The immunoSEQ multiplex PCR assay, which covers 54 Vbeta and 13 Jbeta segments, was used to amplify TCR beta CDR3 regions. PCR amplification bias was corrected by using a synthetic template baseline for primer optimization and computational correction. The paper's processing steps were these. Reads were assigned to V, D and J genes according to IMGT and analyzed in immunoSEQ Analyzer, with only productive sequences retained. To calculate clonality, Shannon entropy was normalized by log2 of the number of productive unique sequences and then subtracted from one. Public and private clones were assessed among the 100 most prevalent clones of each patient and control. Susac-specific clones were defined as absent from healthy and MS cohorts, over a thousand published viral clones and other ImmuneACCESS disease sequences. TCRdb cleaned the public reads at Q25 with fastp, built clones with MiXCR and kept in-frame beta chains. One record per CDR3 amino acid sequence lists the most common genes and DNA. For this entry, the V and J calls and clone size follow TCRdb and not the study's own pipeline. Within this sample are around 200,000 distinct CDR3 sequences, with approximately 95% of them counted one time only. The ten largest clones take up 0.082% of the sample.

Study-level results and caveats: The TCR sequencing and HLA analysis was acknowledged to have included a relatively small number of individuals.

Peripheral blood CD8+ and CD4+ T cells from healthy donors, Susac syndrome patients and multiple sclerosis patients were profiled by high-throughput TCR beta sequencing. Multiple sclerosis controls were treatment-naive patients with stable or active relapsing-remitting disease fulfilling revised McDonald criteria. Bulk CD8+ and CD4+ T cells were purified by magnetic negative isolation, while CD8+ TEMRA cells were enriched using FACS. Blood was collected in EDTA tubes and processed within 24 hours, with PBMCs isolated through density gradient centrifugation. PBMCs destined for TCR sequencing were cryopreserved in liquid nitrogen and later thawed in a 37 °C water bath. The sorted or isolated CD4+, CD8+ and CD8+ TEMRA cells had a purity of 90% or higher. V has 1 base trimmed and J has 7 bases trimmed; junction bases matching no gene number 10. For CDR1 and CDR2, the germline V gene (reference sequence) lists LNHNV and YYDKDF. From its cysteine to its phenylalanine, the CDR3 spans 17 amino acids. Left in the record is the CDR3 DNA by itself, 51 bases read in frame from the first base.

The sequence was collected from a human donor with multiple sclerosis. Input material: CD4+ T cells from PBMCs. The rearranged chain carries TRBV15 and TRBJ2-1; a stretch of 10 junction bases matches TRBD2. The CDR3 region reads CATSRGTASGGGNEQFF. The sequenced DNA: TGTGCCACCAGCAGAGGGACGGCTAGCGGGGGTGGAAATGAGCAGTTCTTC.